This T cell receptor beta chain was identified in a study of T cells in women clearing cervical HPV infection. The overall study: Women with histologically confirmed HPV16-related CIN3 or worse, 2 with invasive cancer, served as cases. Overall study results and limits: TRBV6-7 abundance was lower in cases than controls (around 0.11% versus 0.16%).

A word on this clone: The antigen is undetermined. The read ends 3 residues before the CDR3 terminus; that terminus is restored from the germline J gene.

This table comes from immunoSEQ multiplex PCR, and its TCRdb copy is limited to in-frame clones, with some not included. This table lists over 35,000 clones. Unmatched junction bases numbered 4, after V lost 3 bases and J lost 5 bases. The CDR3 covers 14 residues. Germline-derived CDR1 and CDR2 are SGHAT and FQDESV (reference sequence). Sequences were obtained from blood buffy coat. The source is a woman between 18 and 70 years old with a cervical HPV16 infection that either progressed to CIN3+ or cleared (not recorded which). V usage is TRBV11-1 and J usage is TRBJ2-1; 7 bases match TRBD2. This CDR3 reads CASSLSLANNEQFF. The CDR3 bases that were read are TGTGCCAGCAGCTTGTCACTAGCGAACAATGAG.